This paragraph reports one T cell receptor (beta chain). What it binds is not known. This entry is derived from a study of beta chain features in type 1 diabetes. The study, taken as a whole, reports: There was a possibility that cDNA sequencing over-represented cells with high TCR expression.

Reverse transcribing all isolated RNA meant expressed TCRB transcripts were sequenced. The data were produced by immunoSEQ multiplex PCR, yet TCRdb's version contains in-frame clones alone and is incomplete. Among some 150,000 clones listed, about 9.4% were seen once. This CDR3 has 15 residues. Germline CDR1 and CDR2: SGHVS and FNYEAQ. J gave up 3 bases and V 2 bases, and 4 bases lay outside the gene matches. Sequencing used naive CD4+ T cells from blood. The clonotype originates from a man aged 18 to 30 in good health. This sequence joins TRBV7-6 and TRBJ1-5; 7 bases agree with TRBD1. CDR3 DNA: TGTGCCAGCAGCTTATTCGACAGGGACAATCAGCCCCAGCATTTT. This gives the protein CASSLFDRDNQPQHF.